Listed here are 3 T cell receptor beta chains from one sample, sequenced in a study of OX40 agonist ivuxolimab in advanced cancers. The data were produced by immunoSEQ multiplex PCR, yet TCRdb's version contains in-frame clones alone and is incomplete. The sample consists of about 62,000 clones, around 85% of them appearing once. This specimen consisted of CD4+ or CD8+ T cells sorted from blood, obtained in a trial of the OX40 agonist ivuxolimab. Receptor source: an adult with an advanced solid tumor such as melanoma, head and neck, liver or kidney cancer.

The chain is built from TRBV15 and TRBJ1-5; TRBD1 matches at 7 bases. The length of the CDR3 is 18 residues. V was pared by 4 bases and J by 0 bases, with 12 bases of the junction left unmatched. Germline CDR1 reads LNHNV; CDR2 reads YYDKDF (reference sequence). The CDR3: CATSNLTGREYSNQPQHF. CDR3 DNA sequence: TGTGCCACCAGCAACCTGACAGGGCGCGAGTATAGCAATCAGCCCCAGCATTTT.

The rearrangement joins TRBV5-1 to TRBJ2-2, with TRBD1 matching over 7 bases. The germline CDR1 and CDR2 sequences are SGHRS and YFSETQ. This CDR3 has 12 amino acids. The trim removed 1 base at V and 14 bases at J, leaving 5 bases unmatched. The CDR3 region has the DNA TGCGCCAGCAGCTTGACAGGGGAGTCTCTGTTTTTT. Its protein is CASSLTGESLFF.

This sequence joins TRBV23-1 and TRBJ2-7, with D perhaps assigned TRBD1 or TRBD2 (6 bases each). TRBV23-1 carries the ORF label, with uncertain function. V was shortened by 6 bases and J by 3 bases, with 15 bases between the two germline ends. The CDR3 is 14 residues long. The CDR3 DNA reads as TGCGCCAGCAGCCAAGAGGGGGGCCTCTACGAGCAGTACTTC. Translation gives CASSQEGGLYEQYF.